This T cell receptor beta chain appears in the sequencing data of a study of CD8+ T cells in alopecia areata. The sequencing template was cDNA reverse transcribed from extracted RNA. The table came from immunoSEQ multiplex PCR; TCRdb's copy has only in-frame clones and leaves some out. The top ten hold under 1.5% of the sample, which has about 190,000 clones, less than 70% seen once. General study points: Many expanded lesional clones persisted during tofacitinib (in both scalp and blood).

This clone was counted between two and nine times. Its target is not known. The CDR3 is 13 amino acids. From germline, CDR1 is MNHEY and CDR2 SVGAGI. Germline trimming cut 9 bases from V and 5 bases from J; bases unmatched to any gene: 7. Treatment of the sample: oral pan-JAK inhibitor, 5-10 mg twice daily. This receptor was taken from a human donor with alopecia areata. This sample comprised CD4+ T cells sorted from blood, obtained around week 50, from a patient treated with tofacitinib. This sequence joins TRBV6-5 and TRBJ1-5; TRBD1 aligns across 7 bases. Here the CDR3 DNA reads TGTGCCAGACGGGGACAGCAAGATCAGCCCCAGCATTTT. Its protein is CARRGQQDQPQHF.